In this sample, the clone carrying this T cell receptor beta chain turned up once. The antigen is undetermined. These data come from a study of shared clonotypes between healthy human individuals. Method: immunoSEQ multiplex PCR; TCRdb's copy keeps in-frame clones and lacks some. The table records a few million clones, around 95% of them present only once. Trimming removed 8 bases from V and 4 bases from J, with 14 bases in between. The CDR3 is 13 residues long. CDR1 and CDR2 (germline): MNHNS, SASEGT. Notes on the study in general: About 5% of naive CD4 clonotypes were shared across a few donors.

This clonotype originated in a man between 18 and 29 years old in good health. The gene calls are TRBV6-1 and TRBJ1-1; possible D gene TRBD1, 5 bases. The sample was naive CD4+ T cells sorted from blood. Sample subset: CD45RA+ positively selected. This CDR3 reads CASGTGPFTEAFF. CDR3 nucleotides: TGTGCCAGCGGAACAGGACCATTCACTGAAGCTTTCTTT.